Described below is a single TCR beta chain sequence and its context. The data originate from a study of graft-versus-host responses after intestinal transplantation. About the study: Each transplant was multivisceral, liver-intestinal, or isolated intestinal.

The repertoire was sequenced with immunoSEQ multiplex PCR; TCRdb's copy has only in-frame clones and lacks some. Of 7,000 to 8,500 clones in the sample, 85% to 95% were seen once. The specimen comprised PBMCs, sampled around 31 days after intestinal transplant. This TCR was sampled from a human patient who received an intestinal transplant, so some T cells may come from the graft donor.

DNA of the CDR3: TGTGCCAGCAGCGAATGGACAGGGAGCAATGAGCAGTTCTTC. It specifies CASSEWTGSNEQFF. The J gene is TRBJ2-1, the V gene TRBV9; 8 nucleotides line up with TRBD1. Trimming took 3 bases from V and 6 from J; bases not matched to a gene: 5. The CDR3 sequence is 14 residues long. Germline V gene sequence: CDR1 SGDLS, CDR2 YYNGEE.